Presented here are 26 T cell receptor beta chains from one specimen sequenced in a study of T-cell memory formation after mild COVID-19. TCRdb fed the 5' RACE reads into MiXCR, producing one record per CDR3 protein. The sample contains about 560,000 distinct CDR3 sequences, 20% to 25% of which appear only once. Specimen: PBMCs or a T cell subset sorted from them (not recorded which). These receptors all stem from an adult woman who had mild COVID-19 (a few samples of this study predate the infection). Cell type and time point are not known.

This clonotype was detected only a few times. The CDR3 region is CASSDLNLRNEQFF. CDR3 sequence (DNA): TGTGCCAGCAGCGATTTGAATTTGAGGAATGAGCAGTTCTTC. The V call is TRBV6-2 or TRBV6-3, the J call TRBJ2-1; D gene unclear. This CDR3 spans 14 amino acids. V was shortened by 6 bases and J by 7 bases, with 16 bases between the two germline ends. Germline CDR1 MNHEY, CDR2 SVGEGT.

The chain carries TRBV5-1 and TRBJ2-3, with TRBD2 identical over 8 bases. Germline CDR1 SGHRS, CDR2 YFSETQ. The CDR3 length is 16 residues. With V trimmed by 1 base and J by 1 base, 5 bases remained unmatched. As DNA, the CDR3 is TGCGCCAGCAGCTTGTTTGGAGCGGGGGGCACAGATACGCAGTATTTT. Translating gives CASSLFGAGGTDTQYF. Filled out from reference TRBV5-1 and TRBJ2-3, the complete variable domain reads KAGVTQTPRYLIKTRGQQVTLSCSPISGHRSVSWYQQTPGQGLQFLFEYFSETQRNKGNFPGRFSGRQFSNSRSEMNVSTLELGDSALYLCASSLFGAGGTDTQYFGPGTRLTVL.

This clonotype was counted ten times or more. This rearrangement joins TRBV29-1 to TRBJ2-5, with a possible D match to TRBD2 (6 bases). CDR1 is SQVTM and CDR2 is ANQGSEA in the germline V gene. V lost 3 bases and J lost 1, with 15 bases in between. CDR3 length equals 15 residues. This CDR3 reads CSVDEVADLQETQYF. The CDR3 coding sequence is TGCAGCGTTGATGAGGTAGCGGACCTCCAAGAGACCCAGTACTTC.

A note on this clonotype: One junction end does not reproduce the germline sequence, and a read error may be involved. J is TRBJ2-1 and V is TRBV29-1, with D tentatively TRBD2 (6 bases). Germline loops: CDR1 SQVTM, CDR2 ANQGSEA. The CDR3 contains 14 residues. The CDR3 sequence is CSAEGGAVYNEQFF. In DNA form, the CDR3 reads TGCAGCGCTGAAGGAGGGGCGGTCTACAATGAGCAGTTCTTC.

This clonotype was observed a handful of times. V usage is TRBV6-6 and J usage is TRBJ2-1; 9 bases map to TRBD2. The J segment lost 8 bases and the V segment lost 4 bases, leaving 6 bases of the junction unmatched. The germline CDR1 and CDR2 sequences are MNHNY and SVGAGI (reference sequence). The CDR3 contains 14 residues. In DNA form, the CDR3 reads TGTGCCAGCAGTTCACCAGCGGGAGGTTATGAGCAGTTCTTC. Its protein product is CASSSPAGGYEQFF.

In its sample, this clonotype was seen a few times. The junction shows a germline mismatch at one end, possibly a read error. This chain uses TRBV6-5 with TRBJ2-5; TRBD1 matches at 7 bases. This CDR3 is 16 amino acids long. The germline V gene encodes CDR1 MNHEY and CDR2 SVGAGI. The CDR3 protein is CASRYSRGGAPETQYF. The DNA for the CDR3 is TGTGCCAGCAGATACTCTAGAGGGGGCGCCCCAGAGACCCAGTACTTC.

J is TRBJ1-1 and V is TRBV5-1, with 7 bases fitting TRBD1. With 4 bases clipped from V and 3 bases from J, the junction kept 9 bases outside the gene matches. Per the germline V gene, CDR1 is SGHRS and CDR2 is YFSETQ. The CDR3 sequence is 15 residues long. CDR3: CASSLLTGRYTEAFF. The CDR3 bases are TGCGCCAGCAGCCTGCTGACAGGGAGGTACACTGAAGCTTTCTTT.

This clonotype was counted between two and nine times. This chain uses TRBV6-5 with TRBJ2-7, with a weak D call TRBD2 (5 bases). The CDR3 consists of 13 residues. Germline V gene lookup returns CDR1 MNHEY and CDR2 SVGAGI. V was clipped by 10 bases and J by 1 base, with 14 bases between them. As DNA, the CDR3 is TGTGCCACTACCCGTCCGGGGTCCTACGAGCAGTACTTC. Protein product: CATTRPGSYEQYF.

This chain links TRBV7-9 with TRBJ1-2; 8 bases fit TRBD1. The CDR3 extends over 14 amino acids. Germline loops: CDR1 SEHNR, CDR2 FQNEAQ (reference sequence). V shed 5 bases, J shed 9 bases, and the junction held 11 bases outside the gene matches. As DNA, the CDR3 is TGTGCCAGCAGCCCCGGACAGGGTACCCTAAGCTACACCTTC. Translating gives CASSPGQGTLSYTF. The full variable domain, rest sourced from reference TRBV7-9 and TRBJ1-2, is DTGVSQNPRHKITKRGQNVTFRCDPISEHNRLYWYRQTLGQGPEFLTYFQNEAQLEKSRLLSDRFSAERPKGSFSTLEIQRTEQGDSAMYLCASSPGQGTLSYTFGSGTRLTVV.

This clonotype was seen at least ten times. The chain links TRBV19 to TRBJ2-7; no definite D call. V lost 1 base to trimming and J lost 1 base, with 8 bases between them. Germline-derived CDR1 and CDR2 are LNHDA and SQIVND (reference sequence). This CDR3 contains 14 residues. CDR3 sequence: CASSIAAPSYEQYF. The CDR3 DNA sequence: TGTGCCAGTAGTATAGCGGCCCCGTCCTACGAGCAGTACTTC.

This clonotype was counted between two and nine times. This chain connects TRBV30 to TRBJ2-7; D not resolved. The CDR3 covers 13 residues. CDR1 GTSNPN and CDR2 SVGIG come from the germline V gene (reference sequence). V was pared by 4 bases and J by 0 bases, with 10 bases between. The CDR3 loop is CAWIRNYSYEQYF. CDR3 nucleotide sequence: TGTGCCTGGATACGGAATTACTCCTACGAGCAGTACTTC.

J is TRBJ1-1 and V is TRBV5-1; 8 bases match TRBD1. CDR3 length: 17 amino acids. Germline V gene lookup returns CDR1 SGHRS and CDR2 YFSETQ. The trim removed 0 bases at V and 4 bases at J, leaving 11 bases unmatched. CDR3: CASSLALRGRNGTEAFF. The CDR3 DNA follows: TGCGCCAGCAGCTTGGCCCTCAGGGGGCGGAACGGCACTGAAGCTTTCTTT.

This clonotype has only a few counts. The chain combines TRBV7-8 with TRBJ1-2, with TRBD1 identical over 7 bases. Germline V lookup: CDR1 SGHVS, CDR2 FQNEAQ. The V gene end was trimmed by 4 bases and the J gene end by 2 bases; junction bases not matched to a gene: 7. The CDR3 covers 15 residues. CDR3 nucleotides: TGTGCCAGCAGCTCCCCGACAGGGAAGAACTATGGCTACACCTTC. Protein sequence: CASSSPTGKNYGYTF.

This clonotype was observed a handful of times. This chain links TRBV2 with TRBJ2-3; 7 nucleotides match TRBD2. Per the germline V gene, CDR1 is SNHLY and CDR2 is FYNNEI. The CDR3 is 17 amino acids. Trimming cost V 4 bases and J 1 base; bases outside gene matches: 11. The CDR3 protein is CASSAPKRERGTDTQYF. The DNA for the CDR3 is TGTGCCAGCAGTGCCCCTAAGCGGGAACGGGGCACAGATACGCAGTATTTT. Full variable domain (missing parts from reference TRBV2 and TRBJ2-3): EPEVTQTPSHQVTQMGQEVILRCVPISNHLYFYWYRQILGQKVEFLVSFYNNEISEKSEIFDDQFSVERPDGSNFTLKIRSTKLEDSAMYFCASSAPKRERGTDTQYFGPGTRLTVL.

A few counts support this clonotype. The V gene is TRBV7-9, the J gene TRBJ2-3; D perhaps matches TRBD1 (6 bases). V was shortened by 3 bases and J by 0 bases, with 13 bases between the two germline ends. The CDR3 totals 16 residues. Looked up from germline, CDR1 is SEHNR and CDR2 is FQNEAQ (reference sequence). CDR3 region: CASSFYRVSSTDTQYF. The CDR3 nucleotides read TGTGCCAGCAGCTTTTACAGGGTGTCTAGCACAGATACGCAGTATTTT. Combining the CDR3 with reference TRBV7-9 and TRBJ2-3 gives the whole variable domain DTGVSQNPRHKITKRGQNVTFRCDPISEHNRLYWYRQTLGQGPEFLTYFQNEAQLEKSRLLSDRFSAERPKGSFSTLEIQRTEQGDSAMYLCASSFYRVSSTDTQYFGPGTRLTVL.

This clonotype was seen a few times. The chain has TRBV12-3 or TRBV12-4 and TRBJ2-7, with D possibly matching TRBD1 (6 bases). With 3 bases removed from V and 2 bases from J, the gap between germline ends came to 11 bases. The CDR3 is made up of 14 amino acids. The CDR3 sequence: CASSFRQGTYEQYF. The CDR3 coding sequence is TGTGCCAGCAGTTTTCGGCAGGGGACCTACGAGCAGTACTTC.

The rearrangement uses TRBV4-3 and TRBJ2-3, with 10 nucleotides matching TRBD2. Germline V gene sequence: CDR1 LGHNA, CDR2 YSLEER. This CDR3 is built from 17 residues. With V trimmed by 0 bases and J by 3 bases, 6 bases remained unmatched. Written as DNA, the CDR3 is TGCGCCAGCAGCCAAGACCCCACTAGCGGGAATACAGATACGCAGTATTTT. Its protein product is CASSQDPTSGNTDTQYF.

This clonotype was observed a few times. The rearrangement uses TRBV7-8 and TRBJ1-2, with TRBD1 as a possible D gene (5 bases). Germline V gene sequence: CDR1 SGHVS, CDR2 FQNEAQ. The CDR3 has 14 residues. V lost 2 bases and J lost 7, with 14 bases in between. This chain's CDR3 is CASSLQGGPGGYTF. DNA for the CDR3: TGTGCCAGCAGCTTACAGGGAGGGCCGGGTGGCTACACCTTC.

This chain's CDR3 is CATSRDPGVNSPLHF. The DNA for the CDR3 is TGTGCCACCAGCAGAGATCCTGGGGTTAATTCACCCCTCCACTTT. The chain is built from TRBV15 and TRBJ1-6; no reliable D call. CDR3 length: 15 residues. The ends were cut back, 0 bases at V and 6 bases at J, with 9 bases in the middle. The germline V gene has CDR1 LNHNV and CDR2 YYDKDF (reference sequence).

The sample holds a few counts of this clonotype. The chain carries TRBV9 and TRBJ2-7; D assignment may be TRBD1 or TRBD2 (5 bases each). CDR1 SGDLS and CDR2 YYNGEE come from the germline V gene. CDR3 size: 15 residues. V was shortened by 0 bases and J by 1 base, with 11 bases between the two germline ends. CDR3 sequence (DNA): TGTGCCAGCAGCGTAGGTTGGGACGGATCCTACGAGCAGTACTTC. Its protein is CASSVGWDGSYEQYF.

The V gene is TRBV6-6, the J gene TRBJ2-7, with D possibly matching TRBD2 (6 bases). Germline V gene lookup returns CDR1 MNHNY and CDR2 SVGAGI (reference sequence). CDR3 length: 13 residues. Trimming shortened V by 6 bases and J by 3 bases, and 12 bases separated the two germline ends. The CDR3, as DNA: TGTGCCAGCAGGGGAACAGCGGGCTACGAGCAGTACTTC. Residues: CASRGTAGYEQYF.

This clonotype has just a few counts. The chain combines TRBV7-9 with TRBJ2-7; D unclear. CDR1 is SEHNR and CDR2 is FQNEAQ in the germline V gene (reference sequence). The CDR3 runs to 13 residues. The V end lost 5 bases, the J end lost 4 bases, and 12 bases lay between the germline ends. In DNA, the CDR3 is TGTGCCAGCAGCATCGGACGGTTTTACGAGCAGTACTTC. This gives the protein CASSIGRFYEQYF.

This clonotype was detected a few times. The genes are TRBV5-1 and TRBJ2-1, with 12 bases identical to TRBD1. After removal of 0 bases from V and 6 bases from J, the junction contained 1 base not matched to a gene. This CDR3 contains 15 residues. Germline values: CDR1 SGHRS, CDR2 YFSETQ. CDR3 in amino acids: CASSLGDRGLNEQFF. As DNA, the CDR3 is TGCGCCAGCAGCTTGGGGGACAGGGGGCTCAATGAGCAGTTCTTC.

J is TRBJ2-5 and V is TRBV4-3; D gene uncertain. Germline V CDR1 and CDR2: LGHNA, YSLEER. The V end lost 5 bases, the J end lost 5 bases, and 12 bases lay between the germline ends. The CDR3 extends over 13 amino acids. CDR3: CASSTTARETQYF. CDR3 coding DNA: TGCGCCAGCAGCACGACTGCTCGGGAGACCCAGTACTTC.

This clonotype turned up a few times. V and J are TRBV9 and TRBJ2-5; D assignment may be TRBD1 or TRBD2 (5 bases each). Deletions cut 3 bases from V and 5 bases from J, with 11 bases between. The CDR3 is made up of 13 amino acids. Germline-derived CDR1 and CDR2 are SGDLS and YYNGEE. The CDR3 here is CASSGGVWETQYF. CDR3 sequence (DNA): TGTGCCAGCAGCGGAGGGGTGTGGGAGACCCAGTACTTC.

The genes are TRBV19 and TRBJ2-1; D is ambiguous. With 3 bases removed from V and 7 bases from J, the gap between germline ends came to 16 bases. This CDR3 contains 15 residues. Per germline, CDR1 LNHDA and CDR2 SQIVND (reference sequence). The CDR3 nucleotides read TGTGCCAGTAGTATGGGTAGAGCTACTCAAAATGAGCAGTTCTTC. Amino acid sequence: CASSMGRATQNEQFF.